Listed below are T cell receptor beta chains from one sample, sequenced in a study of T cells after posttransplantation cyclophosphamide. Some clones are missing from TCRdb's copy, which holds only in-frame ones; the method was immunoSEQ multiplex PCR. The record shows some 31,000 clones for this sample, with no singletons present. Source material: PBMCs. The origin of the receptors is a woman aged 30 to 39 in good health and a related stem cell transplant donor. CDR3s include the opening cysteine and the closing phenylalanine or tryptophan. The order of the fields is D gene, clone size, J gene, V gene, CDR3 protein, CDR3 DNA. D genes are given only for firm matches. A clone size is listed for some rows: how often the clone was seen (once, few, many), or a class if it is expanded.

>TRBD2|many|TRBJ2-1|TRBV12-3/TRBV12-4
CASSFKRGPSDEQFF
TGTGCCAGCAGTTTTAAGCGGGGGCCTTCGGATGAGCAGTTCTTC
>TRBD1|.|TRBJ2-5|TRBV12-3/TRBV12-4
CASSSLGQSAEETQYF
TGTGCCAGCAGTTCTTTGGGACAGTCGGCCGAAGAGACCCAGTACTTC
>.|many|TRBJ2-1|TRBV7-8
CASSPRRVRGNEQFF
TGTGCCAGCAGCCCCCGAAGGGTTCGGGGGAATGAGCAGTTCTTC
>TRBD1|.|TRBJ2-7|TRBV4-2
CASSQDATTGGRTYEQYF
TGTGCCAGCAGCCAGGACGCGACAACAGGGGGTCGTACCTACGAGCAGTACTTC
>.|many|TRBJ1-6|TRBV24-1
CATSDWQVTDSYNSPLHF
TGTGCCACCAGTGATTGGCAGGTAACGGACTCCTATAATTCACCCCTCCACTTT
>.|.|TRBJ2-3|TRBV15
CATSNRLADTQYF
TGTGCCACCAGCAACCGACTAGCAGATACGCAGTATTTT
>TRBD1|.|TRBJ1-5|TRBV12-3/TRBV12-4
CASSQTGVQWGQPQHF
TGTGCCAGCAGCCAAACAGGGGTACAGTGGGGTCAGCCCCAGCATTTT
>TRBD2|.|TRBJ2-5|TRBV28
CASTSGGAQETQYF
TGTGCCAGCACCTCCGGGGGGGCCCAAGAGACCCAGTACTTC
>TRBD1|.|TRBJ1-2|TRBV15
CATSGQGIYGYTF
TGTGCCACCTCCGGACAGGGAATCTATGGCTACACCTTC
>.|many|TRBJ1-2|TRBV6-2/TRBV6-3
CASGRPVYGYTF
TGTGCCAGCGGCAGGCCTGTCTATGGCTACACCTTC
>.|.|TRBJ2-5|TRBV5-5
CASSLYQETQYF
TGTGCCAGCAGCTTGTATCAAGAGACCCAGTACTTC
>.|many|TRBJ1-2|TRBV11-2
CASSSDGNRGGYTF
TGTGCCAGCAGCTCGGACGGGAATCGGGGTGGCTACACCTTC
>TRBD1|many|TRBJ1-2|TRBV12-3/TRBV12-4
CASSFFQGAGGYTF
TGTGCCAGCAGTTTCTTCCAGGGGGCGGGTGGCTACACCTTC
>.|many|TRBJ1-1|TRBV7-9
CASRNIQGSTEAFF
TGTGCCAGCAGGAACATACAGGGATCCACTGAAGCTTTCTTT
>TRBD1|many|TRBJ1-4|TRBV6-6
CASSFGDSSNEKLFF
TGTGCCAGCAGTTTTGGGGACAGTTCTAATGAAAAACTGTTTTTT
>TRBD2|many|TRBJ2-5|TRBV7-2
CASSPGLAGGETQYF
TGTGCCAGCAGCCCGGGACTAGCGGGGGGAGAGACCCAGTACTTC
>TRBD2|many|TRBJ2-1|TRBV10-2
CASSESTSGGDNEQFF
TGCGCCAGCAGTGAATCGACTAGCGGGGGGGACAATGAGCAGTTCTTC
>.|few|TRBJ2-5|TRBV28
CASSLRGGSETQYF
TGTGCCAGCAGCTTGAGGGGGGGATCAGAGACCCAGTACTTC
>.|many|TRBJ1-1|TRBV2
CASSNEGNTEAFF
TGTGCCAGCAGTAACGAAGGGAACACTGAAGCTTTCTTT
>.|many|TRBJ2-7|TRBV5-4
CASSQGLLLGSYEQYF
TGTGCCAGCAGCCAGGGACTCCTATTAGGATCCTACGAGCAGTACTTC
>.|many|TRBJ2-3|TRBV12-3/TRBV12-4
CASSFVGGRDTQYF
TGTGCCAGCAGTTTCGTCGGGGGACGAGATACGCAGTATTTT
>.|.|TRBJ1-1|TRBV30
CAWCDFNTEAFF
TGTGCCTGGTGCGACTTCAACACTGAAGCTTTCTTT
>.|.|TRBJ1-2|TRBV10-3
CAINRDIANYGYTF
TGTGCCATCAATCGGGACATAGCTAACTATGGCTACACCTTC
>TRBD1|many|TRBJ1-2|TRBV7-2
CASSLKSIGQGVYGYTF
TGTGCCAGCAGCTTAAAGTCTATTGGACAGGGGGTCTATGGCTACACCTTC
>TRBD1|many|TRBJ2-1|TRBV5-6
CASSLFTTGRYNEQFF
TGTGCCAGCAGCTTGTTTACGACAGGGAGATACAATGAGCAGTTCTTC
>.|many|TRBJ1-1|TRBV29-1
CSATYGDTEVFF
TGCAGCGCCACTTATGGTGACACTGAAGTTTTCTTT